These T cell receptor beta chains were read from a single sample in a study of T-cell memory formation after mild COVID-19. TCRdb recomputed calls from the 5' RACE reads with MiXCR, one row per CDR3 protein. The data hold around 12,000 distinct CDR3 sequences, with around 13% observed a single time. The specimen sequenced was PBMCs or a T cell subset sorted from them (not recorded which). Receptor source: a man between 18 and 29 years old who had mild COVID-19 (a few samples of this study predate the infection). Cell type and time point are not known. Both conserved end residues are part of each CDR3. A D gene is named only where the DNA matches it firmly. For some rows the clone size is stated as once, few or many, or as a class when expanded; others skip it.

cdr3_aa: CASSPTPLSTDTQYF; cdr3_nt: TGTGCCAGCAGCCCGACACCTCTAAGCACAGATACGCAGTATTTT; j_call: TRBJ2-3; clone_size: many; v_call: TRBV11-2; d_call: NA; cdr3_length: 15
cdr3_aa: CASSSFRGGGSDTQYF; cdr3_nt: TGTGCCAGCAGCTCGTTTCGTGGCGGGGGTTCAGATACGCAGTATTTT; j_call: TRBJ2-3; clone_size: many; v_call: TRBV7-2; d_call: TRBD2; cdr3_length: 16
cdr3_aa: CASSFPAARLAAGETQYF; cdr3_nt: TGTGCCAGCAGTTTTCCAGCAGCGCGACTAGCCGCCGGGGAGACCCAGTACTTC; j_call: TRBJ2-5; clone_size: many; v_call: TRBV6-6; d_call: TRBD2; cdr3_length: 18
cdr3_aa: CASSLDGQAIQPQHF; cdr3_nt: TGCGCCAGCAGCTTGGACGGACAGGCGATACAGCCCCAGCATTTT; j_call: TRBJ1-5; clone_size: many; v_call: TRBV5-1; d_call: TRBD1; cdr3_length: 15
cdr3_aa: CASSLGLVDYGYTF; cdr3_nt: TGCGCCAGCAGCTTGGGTCTGGTAGACTATGGCTACACCTTC; j_call: TRBJ1-2; clone_size: few; v_call: TRBV5-1; d_call: NA; cdr3_length: 14
cdr3_aa: CASSYNGRGQGLGQETQYF; cdr3_nt: TGTGCCAGCTCGTACAACGGACGAGGACAGGGTTTAGGCCAAGAGACCCAGTACTTC; j_call: TRBJ2-5; clone_size: many; v_call: TRBV18; d_call: TRBD1; cdr3_length: 19
cdr3_aa: CASSLRLAGYYEQFF; cdr3_nt: TGTGCCAGCAGCTTAAGACTAGCGGGCTACTATGAGCAGTTCTTC; j_call: TRBJ2-1; clone_size: NA; v_call: TRBV11-1; d_call: TRBD2; cdr3_length: 15
cdr3_aa: CASSLGRGLGYTF; cdr3_nt: TGTGCCAGCAGCTTGGGCAGGGGGCTAGGCTACACCTTC; j_call: TRBJ1-2; clone_size: few; v_call: TRBV5-6; d_call: TRBD1; cdr3_length: 13
cdr3_aa: CASSQGLPGTYSGELFF; cdr3_nt: TGCGCCAGCAGCCAGGGACTTCCCGGGACCTATAGCGGGGAGCTGTTTTTT; j_call: TRBJ2-2; clone_size: many; v_call: TRBV4-3; d_call: NA; cdr3_length: 17
cdr3_aa: CASSSWTSSTDTQYF; cdr3_nt: TGTGCCAGCAGCTCTTGGACATCTAGCACAGATACGCAGTATTTT; j_call: TRBJ2-3; clone_size: many; v_call: TRBV7-2; d_call: NA; cdr3_length: 15
cdr3_aa: CSARAGSQETQYF; cdr3_nt: TGCAGTGCTAGAGCGGGCAGCCAAGAGACCCAGTACTTC; j_call: TRBJ2-5; clone_size: NA; v_call: TRBV20-1; d_call: NA; cdr3_length: 13
cdr3_aa: CASSLGQVEVGEETQYF; cdr3_nt: TGTGCCAGCAGCTTGGGGCAGGTGGAGGTCGGGGAAGAGACCCAGTACTTC; j_call: TRBJ2-5; clone_size: many; v_call: TRBV11-2; d_call: NA; cdr3_length: 17
cdr3_aa: CASSIGTSIDSYNEQFF; cdr3_nt: TGTGCCAGCAGCATCGGGACTAGCATAGACTCCTACAATGAGCAGTTCTTC; j_call: TRBJ2-1; clone_size: few; v_call: TRBV11-3; d_call: TRBD2; cdr3_length: 17
cdr3_aa: CSARWEAETQYF; cdr3_nt: TGCAGCGCACGATGGGAGGCGGAGACCCAGTACTTC; j_call: TRBJ2-5; clone_size: many; v_call: TRBV29-1; d_call: NA; cdr3_length: 12
cdr3_aa: CASSYWTGGNSPLHF; cdr3_nt: TGTGCCAGCAGTTACTGGACAGGGGGAAATTCACCCCTCCACTTT; j_call: TRBJ1-6; clone_size: many; v_call: TRBV6-5; d_call: TRBD1; cdr3_length: 15
cdr3_aa: CASSVGPSYGTDTQYF; cdr3_nt: TGTGCCAGCAGCGTAGGGCCTAGCTACGGCACAGATACGCAGTATTTT; j_call: TRBJ2-3; clone_size: many; v_call: TRBV9; d_call: NA; cdr3_length: 16
cdr3_aa: CASSWEGEPQHF; cdr3_nt: TGTGCCAGCAGTTGGGAGGGGGAGCCCCAGCATTTT; j_call: TRBJ1-5; clone_size: few; v_call: TRBV6-6; d_call: NA; cdr3_length: 12
cdr3_aa: CASSLTAGGSNQPQHF; cdr3_nt: TGTGCCAGCAGCTTAACTGCCGGGGGAAGTAATCAGCCCCAGCATTTT; j_call: TRBJ1-5; clone_size: many; v_call: TRBV7-8; d_call: NA; cdr3_length: 16
cdr3_aa: CAMRRTLSSYEQYF; cdr3_nt: TGTGCCATGCGAAGGACGTTAAGCTCCTACGAGCAGTACTTC; j_call: TRBJ2-7; clone_size: NA; v_call: TRBV10-3; d_call: NA; cdr3_length: 14
cdr3_aa: CASSTGTGHSYEQYF; cdr3_nt: TGCGCCAGCAGTACCGGGACAGGGCACTCCTACGAGCAGTACTTC; j_call: TRBJ2-7; clone_size: many; v_call: TRBV5-1; d_call: TRBD1; cdr3_length: 15
cdr3_aa: CSVEGGAIHGYTF; cdr3_nt: TGCAGCGTTGAAGGGGGAGCCATCCATGGCTACACCTTC; j_call: TRBJ1-2; clone_size: many; v_call: TRBV29-1; d_call: NA; cdr3_length: 13
cdr3_aa: CSARDWGTGELFF; cdr3_nt: TGCAGTGCTAGAGATTGGGGGACCGGGGAGCTGTTTTTT; j_call: TRBJ2-2; clone_size: NA; v_call: TRBV20-1; d_call: NA; cdr3_length: 13
cdr3_aa: CSAPRGARQETQYF; cdr3_nt: TGCAGTGCTCCGCGGGGGGCCAGGCAAGAGACCCAGTACTTC; j_call: TRBJ2-5; clone_size: once; v_call: TRBV20-1; d_call: TRBD2; cdr3_length: 14
cdr3_aa: CASSLSVHGSYNEQFF; cdr3_nt: TGTGCCAGCAGCTTATCCGTCCACGGGTCCTACAATGAGCAGTTCTTC; j_call: TRBJ2-1; clone_size: many; v_call: TRBV11-2; d_call: NA; cdr3_length: 16
cdr3_aa: CAISVAGTDDTEAFF; cdr3_nt: TGTGCCATCAGTGTCGCCGGGACGGATGACACTGAAGCTTTCTTT; j_call: TRBJ1-1; clone_size: few; v_call: TRBV10-3; d_call: NA; cdr3_length: 15
cdr3_aa: CASSLGGRGGQPQHF; cdr3_nt: TGCGCCAGCAGCTTGGGGGGGAGGGGCGGACAGCCCCAGCATTTT; j_call: TRBJ1-5; clone_size: many; v_call: TRBV5-1; d_call: NA; cdr3_length: 15
cdr3_aa: CATSAASYNEQFF; cdr3_nt: TGTGCCACCAGTGCGGCTAGCTACAATGAGCAGTTCTTC; j_call: TRBJ2-1; clone_size: many; v_call: TRBV24-1; d_call: NA; cdr3_length: 13
cdr3_aa: CASSQEKQGIDTQYF; cdr3_nt: TGCGCCAGCAGCCAAGAGAAGCAGGGTATAGATACGCAGTATTTT; j_call: TRBJ2-3; clone_size: many; v_call: TRBV4-1; d_call: NA; cdr3_length: 15
cdr3_aa: CASSQAGYGYTF; cdr3_nt: TGCGCCAGCAGCCAAGCGGGGTATGGCTACACCTTC; j_call: TRBJ1-2; clone_size: NA; v_call: TRBV4-1; d_call: NA; cdr3_length: 12
cdr3_aa: CASSQAAGGSRPGNTIYF; cdr3_nt: TGCGCCAGCAGCCAAGCGGCAGGGGGTTCTCGTCCTGGAAACACCATATATTTT; j_call: TRBJ1-3; clone_size: NA; v_call: TRBV4-1; d_call: TRBD1; cdr3_length: 18
cdr3_aa: CASSARGLAGGMVAYNEQFF; cdr3_nt: TGTGCCAGTTCGGCCCGTGGACTAGCGGGGGGCATGGTAGCCTACAATGAGCAGTTCTTC; j_call: TRBJ2-1; clone_size: few; v_call: TRBV6-1; d_call: TRBD2; cdr3_length: 20
cdr3_aa: CASTSQGVRGGDTQYF; cdr3_nt: TGTGCCAGCACCTCACAGGGGGTCAGGGGAGGGGATACGCAGTATTTT; j_call: TRBJ2-3; clone_size: NA; v_call: TRBV2; d_call: NA; cdr3_length: 16
cdr3_aa: CASSPRTGLWYGYTF; cdr3_nt: TGTGCCAGCAGCCCCCGGACAGGGTTGTGGTATGGCTACACCTTC; j_call: TRBJ1-2; clone_size: many; v_call: TRBV11-2; d_call: TRBD1; cdr3_length: 15
cdr3_aa: CASQQGAYNEQFF; cdr3_nt: TGCGCCAGCCAACAGGGGGCTTACAATGAGCAGTTCTTC; j_call: TRBJ2-1; clone_size: many; v_call: TRBV5-1; d_call: TRBD1; cdr3_length: 13
cdr3_aa: CASSRGQPNTEAFF; cdr3_nt: TGTGCCAGCAGCCGGGGACAGCCGAACACTGAAGCTTTCTTT; j_call: TRBJ1-1; clone_size: NA; v_call: TRBV7-2; d_call: TRBD1; cdr3_length: 14
cdr3_aa: CASSSRDRVVYEQFF; cdr3_nt: TGTGCCAGCAGCTCCCGGGACAGGGTTGTCTATGAGCAGTTCTTC; j_call: TRBJ2-1; clone_size: many; v_call: TRBV7-2; d_call: TRBD1; cdr3_length: 15
cdr3_aa: CASSPRTTQYF; cdr3_nt: TGTGCCAGCAGCCCCCGGACGACCCAGTACTTC; j_call: TRBJ2-5; clone_size: NA; v_call: TRBV7-2; d_call: NA; cdr3_length: 11
cdr3_aa: CASSQVGTLDSGNTIYF; cdr3_nt: TGCGCCAGCAGCCAAGTGGGCACCCTTGACTCTGGAAACACCATATATTTT; j_call: TRBJ1-3; clone_size: NA; v_call: TRBV4-1; d_call: NA; cdr3_length: 17
cdr3_aa: CASSNGQGNTEAFF; cdr3_nt: TGCGCCAGCAGCAACGGACAGGGGAACACTGAAGCTTTCTTT; j_call: TRBJ1-1; clone_size: NA; v_call: TRBV4-1; d_call: TRBD1; cdr3_length: 14
cdr3_aa: CSVEDPGYLFDGYTF; cdr3_nt: TGCAGCGTTGAAGATCCGGGGTATCTTTTCGATGGCTACACCTTC; j_call: TRBJ1-2; clone_size: many; v_call: TRBV29-1; d_call: NA; cdr3_length: 15
cdr3_aa: CSASGKGEEGDTQYF; cdr3_nt: TGCAGTGCTAGCGGGAAAGGGGAGGAGGGCGATACGCAGTATTTT; j_call: TRBJ2-3; clone_size: few; v_call: TRBV20-1; d_call: NA; cdr3_length: 15
cdr3_aa: CASIGGTRQGIETQYF; cdr3_nt: TGTGCCAGCATCGGGGGTACGAGACAGGGGATAGAGACCCAGTACTTC; j_call: TRBJ2-5; clone_size: many; v_call: TRBV27; d_call: TRBD1; cdr3_length: 16
cdr3_aa: CASSLSPRGRDTGELFF; cdr3_nt: TGTGCCAGCAGCTTATCCCCCAGGGGTAGAGACACCGGGGAGCTGTTTTTT; j_call: TRBJ2-2; clone_size: many; v_call: TRBV7-2; d_call: NA; cdr3_length: 17
cdr3_aa: CASSQENADGGYTF; cdr3_nt: TGTGCCAGCAGCCAAGAGAACGCGGACGGTGGCTACACCTTC; j_call: TRBJ1-2; clone_size: many; v_call: TRBV4-2; d_call: NA; cdr3_length: 14
cdr3_aa: CASSLGQGEQYF; cdr3_nt: TGTGCCAGCAGCTTAGGACAGGGCGAGCAGTACTTC; j_call: TRBJ2-7; clone_size: few; v_call: TRBV11-2; d_call: TRBD1; cdr3_length: 12
cdr3_aa: CASSLIVAGGNTGELFF; cdr3_nt: TGTGCCAGCAGCTTAATAGTAGCGGGGGGTAACACCGGGGAGCTGTTTTTT; j_call: TRBJ2-2; clone_size: many; v_call: TRBV7-3; d_call: TRBD2; cdr3_length: 17
cdr3_aa: CASSRTEDIGQPQHF; cdr3_nt: TGTGCCAGCAGTCGGACGGAGGATATCGGTCAGCCCCAGCATTTT; j_call: TRBJ1-5; clone_size: many; v_call: TRBV12-3/TRBV12-4; d_call: NA; cdr3_length: 15
cdr3_aa: CASSPTTGYGGYTF; cdr3_nt: TGTGCCAGCAGCCCTACGACAGGCTATGGTGGCTACACCTTC; j_call: TRBJ1-2; clone_size: many; v_call: TRBV7-2; d_call: NA; cdr3_length: 14